This is a list of T cell receptor beta chains from one sample in a study of cytotoxic CD8 clonotypes in ibrutinib-treated CLL. Sequenced by immunoSEQ multiplex PCR; TCRdb stores in-frame clones only, minus some. The sample has nearly 300,000 clones, more than 70% seen once. Source: PBMCs, taken at disease progression, from a patient treated with ibrutinib. The source of these receptors is a human donor with chronic lymphocytic leukemia. Each CDR3 is given with its conserved first and last residue. A D gene is named only where the DNA matches it firmly. The size entry is marked missing in some rows and otherwise reads once, few, many or a size class.

>TRBD1|TRBJ1-2|NA|TRBV10-3
CAISQQGTPNYGYTF
TGTGCCATCAGCCAACAGGGGACCCCGAACTATGGCTACACCTTC
>TRBD1|TRBJ1-3|NA|TRBV7-8
CASSRDRGGSGNTIYF
TGTGCCAGCAGCCGCGACAGGGGAGGTTCTGGAAACACCATATATTTT
>TRBD2|TRBJ2-1|once|TRBV7-9
CASSPRLAGATVEQFF
TGTGCCAGCAGCCCGAGACTAGCGGGAGCGACGGTTGAGCAGTTCTTC
>TRBD1|TRBJ2-7|NA|TRBV29-1
CSVELDREYEQYF
TGCAGCGTTGAATTGGACAGGGAATACGAGCAGTACTTC
>TRBD1|TRBJ2-7|NA|TRBV7-9
CASSTWTGTGWDEQYF
TGTGCCAGCAGCACATGGACAGGGACAGGCTGGGACGAGCAGTACTTC
>NA|TRBJ1-2|NA|TRBV11-2
CASSFSFGRASNYGYTF
TGTGCCAGCAGCTTCAGTTTTGGGCGAGCGTCAAACTATGGCTACACCTTC
>NA|TRBJ1-2|few|TRBV19
CASSIKQGSTGYTF
TGTGCCAGTAGTATAAAGCAGGGAAGCACTGGCTACACCTTC
>NA|TRBJ2-7|NA|TRBV5-6
CASSSSPSSYEQYF
TGTGCCAGCAGCTCATCACCGAGCTCCTACGAGCAGTACTTC
>TRBD1|TRBJ2-7|NA|TRBV11-2
CASSLVRLTDRDSSYEQYF
TGTGCCAGCAGCTTAGTGCGGTTAACGGACCGGGACAGCTCCTACGAGCAGTACTTC
>NA|TRBJ2-7|few|TRBV9
CASSVGGLPYEQYF
TGTGCCAGCAGCGTAGGAGGACTTCCCTACGAGCAGTACTTC
>NA|TRBJ2-2|NA|TRBV9
CASSVGDWVTGELFF
TGTGCCAGCAGCGTAGGGGACTGGGTCACCGGGGAGCTGTTTTTT
>NA|TRBJ1-1|NA|TRBV5-1
CASSIGHDEAFF
TGCGCCAGCAGCATTGGACACGATGAAGCTTTCTTT
>TRBD1|TRBJ2-7|NA|TRBV18
CASSPRTGTGDAEQYF
TGTGCCAGCTCACCCCGAACCGGGACAGGGGACGCCGAGCAGTACTTC
>NA|TRBJ2-7|NA|TRBV5-4
CASSSLGEQYF
TGTGCCAGCAGCTCTTTGGGCGAGCAGTACTTC
>NA|TRBJ1-2|NA|TRBV28
CASQGTNYGYTF
TGTGCCAGTCAGGGAACAAACTATGGCTACACCTTC
>NA|TRBJ1-5|NA|TRBV19
CASSIGGDQPQHF
TGTGCCAGTAGTATCGGTGGGGATCAGCCCCAGCATTTT
>NA|TRBJ2-3|NA|TRBV27
CASSPIAGTDTQYF
TGTGCCAGCAGCCCGATAGCGGGCACAGATACGCAGTATTTT
>TRBD1|TRBJ2-5|NA|TRBV5-4
CASSSPTGLRETQYF
TGTGCCAGCAGCTCCCCGACAGGGCTCAGGGAGACCCAGTACTTC
>TRBD2|TRBJ2-3|NA|TRBV9
CASSTTGTSGRTDTQYF
TGTGCCAGCAGCACGACCGGGACTAGCGGGAGGACAGATACGCAGTATTTT
>NA|TRBJ2-7|NA|TRBV27
CASRRDPGSYEQYF
TGTGCCAGCAGACGAGACCCCGGGTCCTACGAGCAGTACTTC
>NA|TRBJ2-1|NA|TRBV12-5
CASGLPRGSYNEQFF
TGTGCTAGTGGTTTGCCTAGAGGCTCCTACAATGAGCAGTTCTTC
>TRBD2|TRBJ2-7|NA|TRBV4-3
CASSQLRGLAGYEQYF
TGCGCCAGCAGCCAACTACGGGGGCTAGCGGGTTACGAGCAGTACTTC
>NA|TRBJ2-2|NA|TRBV25-1
CASGPRALSGGELFF
TGTGCCAGCGGCCCCCGAGCCCTATCCGGCGGGGAGCTGTTTTTT
>NA|TRBJ1-1|NA|TRBV9
CASSVQGSTEAFF
TGTGCCAGCAGCGTACAGGGAAGCACTGAAGCTTTCTTT
>TRBD1|TRBJ1-4|NA|TRBV18
CASSPGGRGDEKLFF
TGTGCCAGCTCACCCGGAGGCAGGGGGGATGAAAAACTGTTTTTT
>NA|TRBJ1-2|once|TRBV9
CASSPGGYGYTF
TGTGCCAGCAGCCCGGGCGGATATGGCTACACCTTC
>NA|TRBJ2-7|NA|TRBV20-1
CSAPQGHEQYF
TGCAGTGCTCCACAGGGACACGAGCAGTACTTC
>NA|TRBJ2-5|NA|TRBV5-6
CASSLDHQETQYF
TGTGCCAGCAGCTTGGACCACCAAGAGACCCAGTACTTC
>NA|TRBJ1-3|NA|TRBV7-8
CASSLAGRVGNTIYF
TGTGCCAGCAGCTTAGCGGGCAGGGTTGGAAACACCATATATTTT
>NA|TRBJ2-3|once|TRBV13
CASGGGRGVGTQYF
TGTGCCAGCGGTGGTGGCAGGGGAGTAGGTACGCAGTATTTT
>TRBD1|TRBJ2-7|NA|TRBV7-6
CASSSMKGGDEQYF
TGTGCCAGCAGCTCTATGAAAGGGGGCGACGAGCAGTACTTC
>NA|TRBJ2-7|NA|TRBV7-8
CASSFDRLNEQYF
TGTGCCAGCAGCTTCGACAGGTTAAACGAGCAGTACTTC
>NA|TRBJ1-2|NA|TRBV5-1
CASSPATGNYGYTF
TGCGCCAGCAGCCCGGCTACAGGGAACTATGGCTACACCTTC
>NA|TRBJ2-1|NA|TRBV2
CASGADPYNEQFF
TGTGCCAGCGGAGCGGACCCCTACAATGAGCAGTTCTTC
>NA|TRBJ2-7|NA|TRBV7-2
CASSLGVRVYEQYF
TGTGCCAGCAGCTTAGGAGTCAGGGTATACGAGCAGTACTTC
>TRBD2|TRBJ2-3|once|TRBV11-2
CASSPSGLAGGTDTQYF
TGTGCCAGCAGCCCCAGTGGGTTGGCGGGGGGGACAGATACGCAGTATTTT